The T cell receptor (beta chain) described here comes from a study of identical twins. TCRdb used MiXCR to reprocess the 5' RACE reads, holding one entry per CDR3 protein. The top ten clones hold around 3% of a sample with about 470,000 distinct CDR3 sequences, approximately 24% of them seen once. With regard to this clonotype: Its antigen is as yet unknown.

CDR1 is SGDLS, CDR2 YYNGEE, per germline. The CDR3 has 16 residues. V lost 0 bases to trimming and J lost 0 bases, with 7 bases between them. Study results and caveats: Zero-insertion findings could be partly confounded by invariant cells (MAIT and iNKT cells). Low generation probability was overrepresented in out-of-frame alpha sequences shared by twins.

A further study also used this sample, focusing on T cells expressing NK-cell markers.

The TCR originated in a woman under 30 in good health. The chain has TRBV9 and TRBJ1-6; D gene uncertain. Sequences were obtained from CD4+ T cells sorted from blood. CDR3 residues: CASSVDSSSYNSPLHF. Here the CDR3 DNA reads TGTGCCAGCAGCGTAGACTCGAGCTCCTATAATTCACCCCTCCACTTT.